The source of this T cell receptor (beta chain) is a study of OX40 agonist ivuxolimab in advanced cancers. Whole-study context: Head and neck, renal cell, melanoma or hepatocellular carcinoma were the cancers that dose-escalation patients had. Prior checkpoint blockade (anti-PD-1, anti-PD-L1 or anti-CTLA-4) was permitted; 40% had it.

Using immunoSEQ multiplex PCR, the repertoire was profiled, and TCRdb retains in-frame clones only, with some absent. The sample shows 58,000 or so clones, about 80% of them seen only once. Germline V gene lookup returns CDR1 SGHRS and CDR2 YFSETQ. The CDR3 sequence is 13 residues long. V was cut by 3 bases and J by 4 bases, with 11 bases left in between. This TCR was recovered from an adult with an advanced solid tumor such as melanoma, head and neck, liver or kidney cancer. The starting material was CD4+ or CD8+ T cells sorted from blood, obtained in a trial of the OX40 agonist ivuxolimab. The J gene is TRBJ2-7, the V gene TRBV5-1; D possibly uses TRBD1 or TRBD2 (5 bases each). The CDR3 bases are TGCGCCAGCAGCTGGCAGGGAGTTTACGAGCAGTACTTC. It translates to CASSWQGVYEQYF.